The entry below describes one T cell receptor (beta chain). Its antigen remains unknown. Definition of naive CD8+ T cells rested on a CD45RO-CCR7+CD27+CD95- profile. Per germline, CDR1 MNHEY and CDR2 SMNVEV (reference sequence). This CDR3 has 14 amino acids. The data originate from a study of CXCR3-negative and CXCR3-positive naive CD8 T cells. Findings and caveats of the study: Much lower diversity was found in memory CD8+ cells, while both naive subsets had comparably high diversity. For CXCR3-positive naive cells, TRB CDR3s were more hydrophobic than those of CXCR3-negative naive cells. For naive cells, CXCR3-negative and CXCR3-positive subsets had similar TRBV-TRBJ usage; for memory cells, usage differed.

In preparing the TRB cDNA libraries, 5' RACE with UMI labels was used. One entry per CDR3 protein, without DNA, is what TCRdb gives after re-calling the 5' RACE reads. This sample's table reports 55,000 to 70,000 distinct CDR3 sequences. The J gene is TRBJ1-5, the V gene TRBV27; the TCRdb call, TRBD1, lacks DNA for checking. Sequenced material: naive CXCR3+ CD8+ T cells from blood. This sample's subset: CD45RO-CCR7+CD27+CD95- naive CD8+ T cells expressing CXCR3 (TNR3+). The sequence was collected from a human donor in good health. Some clones in this sample may be carry-over from other donors' samples. CDR3 sequence reads: CASRTGDSNQPQHF.